This TCR beta chain is drawn from a study of cytomegalovirus exposure and HLA in healthy donors. General study findings and limits: In a later analysis, HLA-associated TCR beta chains were more clonally expanded than equally common others. Reportedly, fewer N-insertions than the approximately 650-donor mean appeared in an Asian-associated ancestry cluster in a later analysis. Association of 15,000 to 20,000 TCR beta sequences with HLA alleles was found at 0.05 false discovery rate in a later analysis.

The CDR3 totals 15 residues. Germline V gene sequence: CDR1 MNHEY, CDR2 SMNVEV (reference sequence). V was pared by 7 bases and J by 6 bases, with 18 bases between. It was with 60 Vbeta and 13 Jbeta primers that the PCR ran. In the original processing: It was a later analysis that counted 83 million or so unique TCR beta chains, of which roughly 10 million were shared. TCRdb's copy holds only in-frame clones and misses some; the assay was immunoSEQ multiplex PCR. D and trimming were read from the DNA, whereas the V and J calls and clone size are those reported in that table. The sample carries 150,000 to 200,000 clones, around 77% recorded once. Concerning this clone: Its cognate antigen is unknown.

This TCR was sampled from a woman between 25 and 40 years old in good health and CMV-seronegative. This chain joins TRBV27 and TRBJ1-4, with a tentative D call TRBD1 (6 bases). The sample consisted of PBMCs. For the CDR3, the DNA is TGTGCCAGCACCACTCGGGGCAGGGGTTATGAAAAACTGTTTTTT. It translates to CASTTRGRGYEKLFF.